Listed below are T cell receptor beta chains from one sample, sequenced in a study of CD8 T cells in Susac syndrome. TCRdb reprocessed the immunoSEQ multiplex PCR reads with MiXCR, giving one entry per CDR3 protein. This sample has 100,000 to 150,000 distinct CDR3 sequences, with 80% found just once. The material sequenced was CD8+ T cells from PBMCs. Receptor source: a human donor with multiple sclerosis. Both conserved end residues are trimmed from each CDR3. The order of the fields is V gene, CDR3 length, J gene, CDR3 protein.

TRBV27	12	TRBJ1-1	ASSFRQGRTEAF
TRBV5-4	17	TRBJ2-1	ASSLSLGLAGGPYNEQF
TRBV3-1	13	TRBJ1-2	ASSQGALLNYGYT
TRBV2	13	TRBJ2-1	ASVSGTSGTYEQF
TRBV11-3	10	TRBJ1-1	ASSFGETEAF
TRBV6-5	11	TRBJ1-1	ASTNGGYTEAF
TRBV11-2	13	TRBJ2-3	ASSSRDSGADTQY
TRBV18	13	TRBJ2-1	ASSQGLATQREQF
TRBV6-4	13	TRBJ2-1	ATRTWGQPLDEQF
TRBV7-9	13	TRBJ2-2	ASSYPWERAGELF
TRBV2	13	TRBJ1-1	ASSAGGYENTEAF
TRBV13	13	TRBJ1-2	ASSLGDGANYGYT
TRBV2	12	TRBJ2-6	ASSGGAGANVLT
TRBV7-9	12	TRBJ1-2	ASSPRGGVAGYT
TRBV11-2	13	TRBJ1-2	ASSLGVGGRYGYT
TRBV6-1	13	TRBJ1-5	ASTTLNPAAEPQH
TRBV5-1	13	TRBJ2-3	ASSKGTASTDTQY
TRBV20-1	11	TRBJ2-7	SAIEGQSYEQY
TRBV3-1	12	TRBJ2-1	ASSLRARYNEQF
TRBV10-3	14	TRBJ2-1	AIQRARGSGYNEQF
TRBV6-1	14	TRBJ2-1	ASSVLLAGAYNEQF
TRBV11-2	15	TRBJ2-2	ASSLAPTGPYTGELF
TRBV29-1	10	TRBJ1-1	SVMDGTAEAF
TRBV13	14	TRBJ1-4	ASSLTGAATNEKLF
TRBV13	16	TRBJ2-1	ASSPLGTAGQGRNEQF